This T cell receptor (beta chain) came from a study of metastatic and nonmetastatic thyroid tumors (dated by TCRdb to the early 2020s). Regarding the research as a whole: The researchers compared repertoires between peripheral blood samples and tumor or nodule tissue samples from patients with malignant or benign thyroid disease. Study-level results and caveats: TCR beta diversity was reported as significantly higher in malignant tumors than in benign nodules, in both blood and tumor samples.

Ten or more counts support this clone. This clone's antigen is unknown. No base-level quality is on record; no much larger clone is a single base apart. The protocol used for the library was PCR. Sequencing was performed on an Illumina HiSeq 4000. High-throughput sequencing was used to profile the TCR beta-chain CDR3 region of each patient. From the authors' description of their analysis: The researchers built a classifier to tell apart papillary thyroid cancer patients with distant metastasis, based on CDR3 differences among clinicopathological groups. The Shannon index was used to measure repertoire diversity, and the Morisita-Horn index was used to measure how similar tumor and blood repertoires were. Starting from the raw public reads, TCRdb applied fastp trimming at Q25, assembled clones with MiXCR and retained in-frame beta chains. The V and J calls shown here were made by TCRdb, not taken from the authors' results. The sample records roughly 98,000 clones, 15% of which are singletons. 3% to 4.5% of the sample is held by the ten biggest clonotypes.

No treatment had been received by any patient before thyroid surgery. Using T-cell receptor beta sequencing, the study looked back at clinical samples from patients collected from about 2011 to 2019. The CDR3 has 10 amino acids, counting the end cysteine and phenylalanine. The read is trimmed to its CDR3 DNA, 30 bases read in frame from base 1. Cut back by 5 bases and 9 bases, the V and J ends lie 10 bases apart. Taken from the germline V gene (reference sequence), the CDR1 and CDR2 loops are DFQATT and SNEGSKA. Sequencing was performed on blood. The TCR originated in a female donor with papillary thyroid cancer or a benign thyroid nodule (not recorded which). Some clones in this sample may be carry-over from other donors' samples. The chain couples TRBV20-1 to TRBJ1-1; 5 matching bases give a weak D call of TRBD1. The sequenced DNA is TGCAGTGCTTATGTGGGGCAAGCTTTCTTT. This is translated as CSAYVGQAFF.